The 32 T cell receptor beta chains below were found in one sample sequenced in a study of OX40 agonist ivuxolimab in advanced cancers. Clones were sequenced by immunoSEQ multiplex PCR, and TCRdb holds only the in-frame ones, with some missing. The sample lists about 13,000 clones, 65% to 85% occurring once. Sequenced here: CD4+ or CD8+ T cells sorted from blood, sampled in a trial of the OX40 agonist ivuxolimab. Receptors originate from an adult with an advanced solid tumor such as melanoma, head and neck, liver or kidney cancer.

This rearrangement joins TRBV13 to TRBJ2-7; TRBD1 matches 10 bases. Germline assignment: CDR1 PRHDT and CDR2 FYEKMQ (reference sequence). The CDR3 extends over 16 amino acids. J gave up 2 bases and V 0 bases, and 4 bases lay outside the gene matches. The CDR3 sequence is CASSLGPTGGAYEQYF. CDR3 nucleotide sequence: TGTGCCAGCAGCTTAGGCCCGACAGGGGGCGCCTACGAGCAGTACTTC.

The chain employs TRBV2 and TRBJ2-5; 10 bases are a match to TRBD1. Germline CDR1 is SNHLY and CDR2 is FYNNEI. The CDR3 extends over 14 amino acids. The J segment lost 4 bases and the V segment lost 6 bases, leaving 5 bases of the junction unmatched. This CDR3 reads CASRRTGGGETQYF. The CDR3 nucleotides are TGTGCCAGCAGAAGGACAGGGGGGGGAGAGACCCAGTACTTC.

The genes are TRBV7-2 and TRBJ2-3, with D possibly TRBD2 on 6 matching bases. Trimming removed 5 bases from V and 2 bases from J, with 11 bases in between. The germline V gene encodes CDR1 SGHTA and CDR2 FQGNSA. The length of the CDR3 is 14 residues. CDR3 DNA sequence: TGTGCCAGCAGCCGTAGCGGATCCACAGATACGCAGTATTTT. Translating gives CASSRSGSTDTQYF.

This clone showed up just a few times. The rearrangement links TRBV2 to TRBJ2-1; D is ambiguous. The germline gives CDR1 SNHLY, CDR2 FYNNEI. V lost 5 bases, J lost 0 bases, and 11 bases lay in between. This CDR3 comprises 15 residues. DNA of the CDR3: TGTGCCAGCAGTACTTACAAGAGCTCCTACAATGAGCAGTTCTTC. This gives the protein CASSTYKSSYNEQFF. Drawing the rest from reference TRBV2 and TRBJ2-1, the complete variable domain is EPEVTQTPSHQVTQMGQEVILRCVPISNHLYFYWYRQILGQKVEFLVSFYNNEISEKSEIFDDQFSVERPDGSNFTLKIRSTKLEDSAMYFCASSTYKSSYNEQFFGPGTRLTVL.

The DNA for the CDR3 is TGTGCCAGCAGTTTACAGGTGTACAATCAGCCCCAGCATTTT. Protein sequence: CASSLQVYNQPQHF. The chain has TRBV27 and TRBJ1-5; D is unclear. V dropped 2 bases and J dropped 3 bases, with 8 bases sitting between them. The CDR3 covers 14 residues. CDR1 is MNHEY and CDR2 is SMNVEV in the germline V gene (reference sequence).

This chain links TRBV5-5 with TRBJ1-6; D possibly corresponds to TRBD1 (6 bases). Germline values: CDR1 SGHKS, CDR2 YYEKEE (reference sequence). This CDR3 is built from 15 residues. V was pared by 2 bases and J by 10 bases, with 16 bases between. CDR3 bases: TGTGCCAGCAGCTTAAGGGGGACACTTGAATCACCCCTCCACTTT. Residues: CASSLRGTLESPLHF.

The chain employs TRBV7-8 and TRBJ2-7, with D tentatively TRBD1 or TRBD2 (5 bases each). Trimming pared 2 bases from V and 1 base from J, leaving 15 bases between. CDR1 and CDR2 (germline): SGHVS, FQNEAQ. The length of the CDR3 is 16 residues. This chain's CDR3 is CASSLTPGALSYEQYF. DNA for the CDR3: TGTGCCAGCAGCTTAACCCCCGGGGCCCTATCCTACGAGCAGTACTTC.

This clone was seen once. The chain joins TRBV5-8 to TRBJ1-1; D not resolved. This CDR3 has 15 residues. The V gene lost 1 base and the J gene lost 3 bases, with 13 bases spanning the gap. Per germline, CDR1 SGHTS and CDR2 YDEGEE. In nucleotides, the CDR3 is TGTGCCAGCAGCTTGCGGGGATTGGTCGACACTGAAGCTTTCTTT. This translates into CASSLRGLVDTEAFF. The whole variable domain, remainder taken from reference TRBV5-8 and TRBJ1-1, is EAGVTQSPTHLIKTRGQQATLRCSPISGHTSVYWYQQALGLGLQFLLWYDEGEERNRGNFPPRFSGRQFPNYSSELNVNALELEDSALYLCASSLRGLVDTEAFFGQGTRLTVV.

The gene calls are TRBV11-3 and TRBJ2-7, with 9 bases lining up with TRBD1. The ends lost 1 base at V and 2 bases at J; junction bases unmatched: 6. Per germline, CDR1 SGHNT and CDR2 YENEEA. This CDR3 spans 16 amino acids. As DNA, the CDR3 is TGTGCCAGCAGCTTAGTGAGGGGACAGGGAGCCTACGAGCAGTACTTC. This sequence encodes CASSLVRGQGAYEQYF.

The chain carries TRBV19 and TRBJ2-2, with 8 bases aligning to TRBD1. Germline V CDR1 and CDR2: LNHDA, SQIVND (reference sequence). This CDR3 contains 16 residues. With 6 bases clipped from V and 1 base from J, the junction kept 7 bases outside the gene matches. The CDR3 DNA reads TGTGCCAGTAGCCTGTGGGGACAGGAGAACACCGGGGAGCTGTTTTTT. This gives the protein CASSLWGQENTGELFF. Using reference TRBV19 and TRBJ2-2 for the parts outside the CDR3, the full variable domain is DGGITQSPKYLFRKEGQNVTLSCEQNLNHDAMYWYRQDPGQGLRLIYYSQIVNDFQKGDIAEGYSVSREKKESFPLTVTSAQKNPTAFYLCASSLWGQENTGELFFGEGSRLTVL.

This clone was recorded once. This rearrangement joins TRBV6-1 to TRBJ2-7; 9 nucleotides line up with TRBD2. J lost 3 bases, V lost 6 bases, and 9 bases had no gene match. CDR3 length: 15 amino acids. The germline V gene has CDR1 MNHNS and CDR2 SASEGT. The CDR3, as DNA: TGTGCCAGCAGGAGATATAGCGGGGGAGACTACGAGCAGTACTTC. Protein: CASRRYSGGDYEQYF.

This chain links TRBV9 with TRBJ2-1; TRBD2 aligns across 9 bases. From germline, CDR1 is SGDLS and CDR2 YYNGEE. The CDR3 covers 16 residues. V shed 4 bases, J shed 3 bases, and the junction held 8 bases outside the gene matches. DNA of the CDR3: TGTGCCAGCAGCCCCCGCCGGACTAGCGACTACAATGAGCAGTTCTTC. The encoded protein is CASSPRRTSDYNEQFF.

The V gene is TRBV12-5, the J gene TRBJ1-1; possibly TRBD1 for D (5 bases). The V and J ends lost 6 bases and 4 bases respectively, with 12 bases between them. The CDR3 extends over 13 amino acids. From germline, CDR1 is LGHNT and CDR2 FRNRAP. The CDR3 here is CASGRGPSTEAFF. DNA for the CDR3: TGTGCTAGTGGGAGGGGTCCGAGCACTGAAGCTTTCTTT.

The V and J genes are TRBV7-9 and TRBJ2-1; TRBD2 aligns across 10 bases. The CDR3 is 14 residues long. Germline CDR1 reads SEHNR; CDR2 reads FQNEAQ (reference sequence). Unmatched junction bases numbered 10, after V lost 8 bases and J lost 9 bases. CDR3 amino acids: CASPPVAGGGEQFF. The CDR3 DNA is TGTGCCAGCCCCCCGGTAGCGGGAGGAGGTGAGCAGTTCTTC.

The table lists this clone with a few counts. J is TRBJ2-7 and V is TRBV27, with 7 bases aligning to TRBD2. This CDR3 has 18 amino acids. Germline CDR1 MNHEY, CDR2 SMNVEV (reference sequence). The ends lost 5 bases at V and 4 bases at J; junction bases unmatched: 20. CDR3 sequence: CASSKRDYRESPSYEQYF. The DNA of the CDR3 is TGTGCCAGCAGTAAACGGGACTACCGGGAGTCCCCCTCTTACGAGCAGTACTTC.

The chain carries TRBV2 and TRBJ1-1, with 7 bases identical to TRBD1. The CDR3 is 13 residues long. J gave up 1 base and V 9 bases, and 5 bases lay outside the gene matches. Looked up from germline, CDR1 is SNHLY and CDR2 is FYNNEI. This CDR3 is CASYRGGNTEAFF. CDR3 DNA: TGTGCCAGTTACAGGGGTGGGAACACTGAAGCTTTCTTT.

This clone is labeled medium-sized. CDR3 in DNA: TGTGCCATCAGTGACGAGGGTAGTGGCGAAAAACTGTTTTTT. As protein: CAISDEGSGEKLFF. J is TRBJ1-4 and V is TRBV10-3, with D unclear. Germline loops: CDR1 ENHRY, CDR2 SYGVKD. The CDR3 contains 14 residues. With 3 bases removed from V and 8 bases from J, the gap between germline ends came to 13 bases.

The rearrangement links TRBV27 to TRBJ2-7, with a weak D call TRBD1 (6 bases). The germline V and J ends were trimmed by 6 bases and 6 bases, with 15 bases remaining between them. The germline gives CDR1 MNHEY, CDR2 SMNVEV (reference sequence). The CDR3 extends over 13 amino acids. This CDR3 reads CASSLGQLAEQYF. The CDR3 nucleotides are TGTGCCAGCAGCCTTGGACAGTTGGCCGAGCAGTACTTC.

Points on this clone: A junction boundary mismatches the germline segment, possibly from a read error. Other nucleotide sequences in the sample specify the same CDR3. The chain links TRBV27 to TRBJ1-1, with D maybe TRBD1 (5 bases). The CDR3 covers 14 residues. Germline CDR1 and CDR2: MNHEY and SMNVEV (reference sequence). The CDR3, as DNA: TGTGCCAGCAGTTCTCCCGGGACCCACACTGAAGCCTTCTTT. Translation gives CASSSPGTHTEAFF.

This sequence joins TRBV19 and TRBJ2-1, with D perhaps matching TRBD1 (5 bases). Trimming stripped 3 bases from V and 7 bases from J, with 16 bases between. The length of the CDR3 is 15 residues. CDR1 LNHDA and CDR2 SQIVND come from the germline V gene (reference sequence). CDR3 in amino acids: CASSIGRIRTNEQFF. DNA for the CDR3: TGTGCCAGTAGTATTGGTAGAATCCGGACAAATGAGCAGTTCTTC.

V and J are TRBV29-1 and TRBJ2-7; TRBD1 aligns across 11 bases. The V gene end was trimmed by 6 bases and the J gene end by 4 bases; junction bases not matched to a gene: 8. Germline V lookup: CDR1 SQVTM, CDR2 ANQGSEA. This CDR3 is 14 amino acids long. The CDR3: CSVHYGDRGYEQYF. In DNA, the CDR3 is TGCAGCGTCCATTATGGGGACAGGGGGTACGAGCAGTACTTC.

The chain has TRBV2 and TRBJ1-6; 7 positions agree with TRBD1. Germline trimming cut 6 bases from V and 9 bases from J; bases unmatched to any gene: 5. The CDR3 is 13 residues long. Germline assignment: CDR1 SNHLY and CDR2 FYNNEI. The CDR3 DNA reads as TGTGCCAGCAGCGGCAGGGGGGGTTCACCCCTCCACTTT. Its translation: CASSGRGGSPLHF.

This clone showed up just a few times. The V gene is TRBV9, the J gene TRBJ2-1; D is possibly TRBD1 (6 bases). The CDR3 contains 12 residues. V lost 4 bases and J 5 bases, leaving 7 bases between the germline ends. Looked up from germline, CDR1 is SGDLS and CDR2 is YYNGEE. The CDR3 nucleotides are TGTGCCAGCAGCCAGGGGAACAATGAGCAGTTCTTC. Amino acid sequence: CASSQGNNEQFF.

The chain has TRBV7-9 and TRBJ1-1, with no clear D. CDR1 SEHNR and CDR2 FQNEAQ come from the germline V gene (reference sequence). Deletions cut 4 bases from V and 3 bases from J, with 3 bases between. This CDR3 contains 11 residues. The chain's CDR3 is CASSSDTEAFF. DNA of the CDR3: TGTGCCAGCAGCTCAGACACTGAAGCTTTCTTT.

The rearrangement links TRBV7-9 to TRBJ2-5; 11 positions match TRBD2. V gave up 3 bases and J gave up 3 bases; unmatched junction bases: 6. The CDR3 totals 16 residues. Germline assignment: CDR1 SEHNR and CDR2 FQNEAQ (reference sequence). This chain's CDR3 is CASSFKGLAAKETQYF. The CDR3 DNA is TGTGCCAGCAGCTTCAAGGGACTAGCGGCGAAAGAGACCCAGTACTTC.

The CDR3 sequence: CASSPQREGFDEQYF. The CDR3 region has the DNA TGTGCCAGCAGCCCTCAGCGGGAGGGCTTCGACGAGCAGTACTTC. The chain recombines TRBV7-6 with TRBJ2-7; 10 bases agree with TRBD2. The germline gives CDR1 SGHVS, CDR2 FNYEAQ. The CDR3 loop spans 15 amino acids. J gave up 5 bases and V 5 bases, and 9 bases lay outside the gene matches.

The table lists this clone with a few counts. The chain carries TRBV5-6 and TRBJ1-1, with D maybe TRBD1 (6 bases). Germline-derived CDR1 and CDR2 are SGHDT and YYEEEE. The CDR3 totals 14 residues. Trimming left V 2 bases short and J 4 bases short, with 12 bases between. The DNA of the CDR3 is TGTGCCAGCAGCTTTCAGGGAGGGGGCACTGAAGCTTTCTTT. Translated: CASSFQGGGTEAFF.

The rearrangement uses TRBV15 and TRBJ1-4; 8 bases line up with TRBD1. Germline V gene sequence: CDR1 LNHNV, CDR2 YYDKDF (reference sequence). The trim removed 0 bases at V and 10 bases at J, leaving 16 bases unmatched. This CDR3 has 18 residues. The CDR3 nucleotides read TGTGCCACCAGCAGAGAATCCAATACCGGGACAGGAAGCGTAAAACTGTTTTTT. It is translated as CATSRESNTGTGSVKLFF.

By share, this clone counts as medium-sized (0.01 to 0.1%). The V and J genes are TRBV11-3 and TRBJ1-4; D remains ambiguous. Trimming stripped 9 bases from V and 0 bases from J, with 8 bases between. Germline V gives CDR1 SGHNT, CDR2 YENEEA. This CDR3 contains 13 residues. The CDR3 DNA is TGTGCCAGTTCTCGTTCAACTAATGAAAAACTGTTTTTT. Amino acids: CASSRSTNEKLFF. The full variable domain, with the rest looked up from reference TRBV11-3 and TRBJ1-4, is EAGVVQSPRYKIIEKKQPVAFWCNPISGHNTLYWYLQNLGQGPELLIRYENEEAVDDSQLPKDRFSAERLKGVDSTLKIQPAELGDSAVYLCASSRSTNEKLFFGSGTQLSVL.

The chain recombines TRBV28 with TRBJ2-7, with 10 bases aligning to TRBD1. The V gene end was trimmed by 4 bases and the J gene end by 2 bases; junction bases not matched to a gene: 2. Germline V gives CDR1 MDHEN, CDR2 SYDVKM. The CDR3 sequence is 14 residues long. CDR3 residues: CASSSGTGAYEQYF. DNA of the CDR3: TGTGCCAGCAGTTCTGGGACAGGGGCCTACGAGCAGTACTTC.

This clone was recorded only once. The chain employs TRBV19 and TRBJ2-7; D not certain. V dropped 2 bases and J dropped 0 bases, with 8 bases sitting between them. Looked up from germline, CDR1 is LNHDA and CDR2 is SQIVND (reference sequence). The CDR3 extends over 14 amino acids. Here the CDR3 reads CASSILGPSYEQYF. The DNA of the CDR3 is TGTGCCAGTAGTATACTCGGACCCTCCTACGAGCAGTACTTC. The full variable domain, its missing parts supplied by reference TRBV19 and TRBJ2-7, is DGGITQSPKYLFRKEGQNVTLSCEQNLNHDAMYWYRQDPGQGLRLIYYSQIVNDFQKGDIAEGYSVSREKKESFPLTVTSAQKNPTAFYLCASSILGPSYEQYFGPGTRLTVT.

The V call is TRBV2, the J call TRBJ1-1, with a weak D call TRBD1 (6 bases). The V and J ends lost 8 bases and 6 bases respectively, with 19 bases between them. The germline gives CDR1 SNHLY, CDR2 FYNNEI. The CDR3 is 14 amino acids. For the CDR3, the DNA is TGTGCCAGCGATGCCCCAGGGGCTAGCCCTGAAGCTTTCTTT. This encodes CASDAPGASPEAFF.